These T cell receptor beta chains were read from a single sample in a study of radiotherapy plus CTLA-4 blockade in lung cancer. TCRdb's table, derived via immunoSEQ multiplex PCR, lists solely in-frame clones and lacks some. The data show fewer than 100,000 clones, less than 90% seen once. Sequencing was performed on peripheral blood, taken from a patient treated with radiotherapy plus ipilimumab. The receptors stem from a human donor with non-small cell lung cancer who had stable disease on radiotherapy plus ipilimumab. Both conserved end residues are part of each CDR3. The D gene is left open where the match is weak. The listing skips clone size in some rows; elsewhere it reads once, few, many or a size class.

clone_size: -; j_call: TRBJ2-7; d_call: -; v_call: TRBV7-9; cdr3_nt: TGTGCCAGCAGAGAGGGGAGCTCCTACGAGCAGTACTTC; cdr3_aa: CASREGSSYEQYF
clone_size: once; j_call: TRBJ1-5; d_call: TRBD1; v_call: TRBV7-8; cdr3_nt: TGTGCCAGCAGCCCCAGGGGAGGGGGCGTAAATCAGCCCCAGCATTTT; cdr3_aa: CASSPRGGGVNQPQHF
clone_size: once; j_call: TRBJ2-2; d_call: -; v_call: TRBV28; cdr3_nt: TGTGCCAGCAGTCGCTCCGCCAGGCGATGGGGCGGGGAGCTGTTTTTT; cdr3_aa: CASSRSARRWGGELFF
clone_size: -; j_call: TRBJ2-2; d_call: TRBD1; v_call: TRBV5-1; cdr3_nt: TGCGCCAGCAGCTTGGGGCAGGGGGTCACCGGGGAGCTGTTTTTT; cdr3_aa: CASSLGQGVTGELFF
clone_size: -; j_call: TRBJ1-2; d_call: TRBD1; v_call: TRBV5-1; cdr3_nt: TGCGCCAGCAGCCCTTACGGACAGGGTGACTATGGCTACACCTTC; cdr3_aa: CASSPYGQGDYGYTF
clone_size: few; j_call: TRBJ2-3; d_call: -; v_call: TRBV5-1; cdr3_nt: TGCGCCAGCAGCTTGGTTGGCGGGAGCACAGATACGCAGTATTTT; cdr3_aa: CASSLVGGSTDTQYF
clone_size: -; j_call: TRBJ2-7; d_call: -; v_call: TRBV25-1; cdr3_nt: TGTGCCAGCAGTGCTTCCTTGGCCGAGCAGTACTTC; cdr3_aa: CASSASLAEQYF
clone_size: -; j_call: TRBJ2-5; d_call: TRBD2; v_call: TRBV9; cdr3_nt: TGTGCCAGCAGCATGGCGGGAGGAAGGGAGACCCAGTACTTC; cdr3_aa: CASSMAGGRETQYF
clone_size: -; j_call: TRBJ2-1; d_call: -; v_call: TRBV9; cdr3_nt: TGTGCCAGCAGCCCACCGGCGGTTGAGCAGTTCTTC; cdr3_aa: CASSPPAVEQFF
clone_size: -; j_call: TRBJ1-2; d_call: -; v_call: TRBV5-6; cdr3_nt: TGTGCCAGCAGCTTGCCGTATGGCTACACCTTC; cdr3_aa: CASSLPYGYTF
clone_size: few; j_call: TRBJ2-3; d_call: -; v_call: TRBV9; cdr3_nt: TGTGCCAGCAACGTCGCGGGGGCCAGCACAGATACGCAGTATTTT; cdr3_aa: CASNVAGASTDTQYF
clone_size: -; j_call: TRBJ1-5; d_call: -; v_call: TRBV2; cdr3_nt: TGTGCCAGCTATTCGAGCAATCAGCCCCAGCATTTT; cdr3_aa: CASYSSNQPQHF
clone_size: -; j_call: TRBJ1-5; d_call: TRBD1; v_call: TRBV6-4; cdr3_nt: TGTGCCAGCAGCCGGGACAGGGGGTCCCAGCCCCAGCATTTT; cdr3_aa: CASSRDRGSQPQHF
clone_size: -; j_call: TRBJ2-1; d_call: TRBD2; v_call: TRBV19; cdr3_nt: TGTGCCAGTATGGCTAGCGGGAGGGCCGTAGTGTTCTACAATGAGCAGTTCTTC; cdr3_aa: CASMASGRAVVFYNEQFF
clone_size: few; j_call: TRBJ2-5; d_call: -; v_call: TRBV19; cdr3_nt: TGTGCCAGTAGTGGTCCTCGGTCGGACAGCGGAGAGACCCAGTACTTC; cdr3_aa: CASSGPRSDSGETQYF
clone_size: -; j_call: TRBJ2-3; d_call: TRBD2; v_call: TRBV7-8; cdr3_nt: TGTGCCAGCAGCTCAAGCGGGACTAGCGGGGCACCCACAGATACGCAGTATTTT; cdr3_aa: CASSSSGTSGAPTDTQYF
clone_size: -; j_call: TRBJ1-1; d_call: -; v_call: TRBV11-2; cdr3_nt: TGTGCCAGCAGCTTAGTTGTGGGGGGTGAAGCTTTCTTT; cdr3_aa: CASSLVVGGEAFF
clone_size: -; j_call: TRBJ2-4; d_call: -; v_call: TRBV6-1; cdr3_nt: TGTGCCAGCAGAGAAACGACAGGACCGGACCCCAGTAAGCAAAACATTCAGTACTTC; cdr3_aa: CASRETTGPDPSKQNIQYF
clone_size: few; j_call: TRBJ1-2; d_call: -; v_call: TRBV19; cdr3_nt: TGTGCCAGTAACCGGGGTAACTATGGCTACACCTTC; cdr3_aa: CASNRGNYGYTF
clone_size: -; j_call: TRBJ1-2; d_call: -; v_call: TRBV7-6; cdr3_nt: TGTGCCAGCAGCTACAGGGCTGGCGAGGGCTACACCTTC; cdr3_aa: CASSYRAGEGYTF
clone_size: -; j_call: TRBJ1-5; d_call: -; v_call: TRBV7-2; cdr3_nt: TGTGCCAGCAGCTTAGGAAGAGGCCAGCCCCAGCATTTT; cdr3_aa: CASSLGRGQPQHF
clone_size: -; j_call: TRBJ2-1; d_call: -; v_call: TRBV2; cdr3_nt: TGTGCCAGCAGTGACAACCGCTACAATGAGCAGTTCTTC; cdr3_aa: CASSDNRYNEQFF
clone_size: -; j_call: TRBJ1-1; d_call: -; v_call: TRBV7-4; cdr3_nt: TGTGCCAGCAGCTTATCCAGGGTCCAGCTCACTGAAGCTTTCTTT; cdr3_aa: CASSLSRVQLTEAFF
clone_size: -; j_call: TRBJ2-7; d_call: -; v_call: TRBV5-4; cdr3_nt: TGTGCCAGCAGCTTGGAGCCAGCTTCCTACGAGCAGTACTTC; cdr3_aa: CASSLEPASYEQYF
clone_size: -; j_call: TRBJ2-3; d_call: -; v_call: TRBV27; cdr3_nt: TGTGCCAGCCCTTTTGACAGCACAGATACGCAGTATTTT; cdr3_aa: CASPFDSTDTQYF
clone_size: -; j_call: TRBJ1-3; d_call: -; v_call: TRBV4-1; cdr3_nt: TGCGCCAGCAGCCAAGATACGCTCACTGGAAACACCATATATTTT; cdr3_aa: CASSQDTLTGNTIYF
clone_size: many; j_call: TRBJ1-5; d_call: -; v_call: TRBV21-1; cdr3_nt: TGTGCCAGCAGCAGAGGAAATCAGCCCCAGCATTTT; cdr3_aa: CASSRGNQPQHF
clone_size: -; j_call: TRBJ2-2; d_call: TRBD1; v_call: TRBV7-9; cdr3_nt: TGTGCCAGCAGCTTGCAACAGGGGGCTTCCACCGGGGAGCTGTTTTTT; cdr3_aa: CASSLQQGASTGELFF
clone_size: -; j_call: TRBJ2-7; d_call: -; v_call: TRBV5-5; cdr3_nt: TGTGCCAGCAGCTTGAGCAGGGGTATGGGCGAGCAGTACTTC; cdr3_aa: CASSLSRGMGEQYF
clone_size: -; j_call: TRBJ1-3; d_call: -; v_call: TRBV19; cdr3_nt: TGTGCCAGTACCAATTCTGGAAACACCATATATTTT; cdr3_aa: CASTNSGNTIYF
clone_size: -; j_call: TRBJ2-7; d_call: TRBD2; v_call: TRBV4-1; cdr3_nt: TGCGCCAGCAGCTCCTACGGGACTAGCGGGGCCACCTACGAGCAGTACTTC; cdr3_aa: CASSSYGTSGATYEQYF
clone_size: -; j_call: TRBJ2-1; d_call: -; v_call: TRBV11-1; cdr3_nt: TGTGCCAGCAGCTTAGACACTACGAGGAATGAGCAGTTCTTC; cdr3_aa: CASSLDTTRNEQFF
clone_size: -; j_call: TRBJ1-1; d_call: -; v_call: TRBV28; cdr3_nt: TGTGCCAGCGAGGGGAACACTGAAGCTTTCTTT; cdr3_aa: CASEGNTEAFF
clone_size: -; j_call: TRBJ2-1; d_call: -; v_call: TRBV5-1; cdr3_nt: TGCGCCAGCAGCTTGCCTTCGACGCGGAATGAGCAGTTCTTC; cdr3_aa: CASSLPSTRNEQFF
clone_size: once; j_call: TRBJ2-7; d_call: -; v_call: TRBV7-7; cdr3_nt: TGTGCCAGCAGCTTAGGAGAAACGGGGGTGCGGTACTTC; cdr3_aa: CASSLGETGVRYF
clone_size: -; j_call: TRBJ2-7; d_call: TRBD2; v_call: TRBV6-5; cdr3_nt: TGTGCCAGCAGCCCGGGACTAGCGGGGCTTTACGAGCAGTACTTC; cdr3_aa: CASSPGLAGLYEQYF
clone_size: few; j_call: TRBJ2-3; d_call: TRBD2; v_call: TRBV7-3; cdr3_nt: TGTGCCAGCAGCTTAACGACGCTAGCGGGGGGCTCCCTGGAGGATACGCAGTATTTT; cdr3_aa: CASSLTTLAGGSLEDTQYF
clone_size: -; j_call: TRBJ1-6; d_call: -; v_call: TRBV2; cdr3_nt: TGTGCCAGCAGTGAAGAGGGAGGGGAGAATTCACCCCTCCACTTT; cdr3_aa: CASSEEGGENSPLHF
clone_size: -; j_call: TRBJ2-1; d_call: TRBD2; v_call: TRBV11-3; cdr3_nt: TGTGCCAGCACAAAGCGGGGGGGTTCGGGCGAGCAGTTCTTC; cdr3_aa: CASTKRGGSGEQFF
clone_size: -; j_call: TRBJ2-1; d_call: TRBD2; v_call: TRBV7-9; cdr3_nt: TGTGCCAGCAGTCGGACTAGCGGGAGGGCCAATGAGCAGTTCTTC; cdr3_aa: CASSRTSGRANEQFF
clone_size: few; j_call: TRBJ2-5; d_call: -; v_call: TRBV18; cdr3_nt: TGTGCCAGCTCAGGTGGACAGAAGGAGACCCAGTACTTC; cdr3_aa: CASSGGQKETQYF
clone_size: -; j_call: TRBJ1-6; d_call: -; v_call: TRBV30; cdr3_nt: TGTGCCTGGGCCAGGGAGGATTCACCCCTCCACTTT; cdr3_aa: CAWAREDSPLHF
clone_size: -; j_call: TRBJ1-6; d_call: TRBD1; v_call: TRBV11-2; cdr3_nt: TGTGCCAGCAGCTTAGAGACAGGGAGGAGAAATTCACCCCTCCACTTT; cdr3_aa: CASSLETGRRNSPLHF
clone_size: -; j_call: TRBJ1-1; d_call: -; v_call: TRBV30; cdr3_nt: TGTGCCTGGAGAAATCAGGACAGTGAAGCTTTCTTT; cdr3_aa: CAWRNQDSEAFF
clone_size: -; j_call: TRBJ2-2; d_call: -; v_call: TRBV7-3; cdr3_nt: TGTGCCAGCAGCTCGTTGGAAGTCACCGGGGAGCTGTTTTTT; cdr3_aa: CASSSLEVTGELFF
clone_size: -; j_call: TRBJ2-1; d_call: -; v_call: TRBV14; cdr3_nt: TGTGCCAGCAGCCAAGAAAGTGAGCAGTTCTTC; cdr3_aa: CASSQESEQFF
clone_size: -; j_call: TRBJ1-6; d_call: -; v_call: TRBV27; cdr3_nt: TGTGCCAGCAGTTTATATAGCCCTATTACAAGCTCCTATAATTCACCCCTCCACTTT; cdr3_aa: CASSLYSPITSSYNSPLHF
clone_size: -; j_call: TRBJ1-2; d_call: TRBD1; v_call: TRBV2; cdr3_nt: TGTGCCAGCAGCCTGGGACAGAACTATGGCTACACCTTC; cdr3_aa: CASSLGQNYGYTF
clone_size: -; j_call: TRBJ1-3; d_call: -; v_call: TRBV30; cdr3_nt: TGTGCCTGGAGTGTACCCAGGGCGCCCTCTGGAAACACCATATATTTT; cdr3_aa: CAWSVPRAPSGNTIYF
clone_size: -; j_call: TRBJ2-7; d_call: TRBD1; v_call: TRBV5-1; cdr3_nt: TGCGCCAGCAGTTATAGGGCCGGGACAGGGAACTACGAGCAGTACTTC; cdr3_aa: CASSYRAGTGNYEQYF
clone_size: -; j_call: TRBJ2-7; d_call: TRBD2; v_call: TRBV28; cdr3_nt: TGTGCCAGCAGTTCCGGACTAGCGGACTCCTACGAGCAGTACTTC; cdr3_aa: CASSSGLADSYEQYF
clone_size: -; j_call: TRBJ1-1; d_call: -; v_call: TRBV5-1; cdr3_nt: TGCGCCAGCAGCTTGGGGGCAGGGTGGGACACTGAAGCTTTCTTT; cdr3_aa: CASSLGAGWDTEAFF
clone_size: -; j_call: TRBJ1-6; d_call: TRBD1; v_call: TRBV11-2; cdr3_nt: TGTGCCAGCAGCTTTGGGACAGGGACATTATCCCTCCACTTT; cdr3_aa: CASSFGTGTLSLHF
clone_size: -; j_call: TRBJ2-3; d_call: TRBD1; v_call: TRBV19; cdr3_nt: TGTGCCAGTAGTATAGGGCCAGGGGGCGCATCAGATACGCAGTATTTT; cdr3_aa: CASSIGPGGASDTQYF
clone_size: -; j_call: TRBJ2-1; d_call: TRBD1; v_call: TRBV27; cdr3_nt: TGTGCCAGCAGTTTGGGACAGAACAATGAGCAGTTCTTC; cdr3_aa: CASSLGQNNEQFF
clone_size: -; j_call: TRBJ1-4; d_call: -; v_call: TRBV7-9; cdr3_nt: TGTACCAGCAGCTTACGACAGGCAACTAATGAAAAACTGTTTTTT; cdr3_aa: CTSSLRQATNEKLFF
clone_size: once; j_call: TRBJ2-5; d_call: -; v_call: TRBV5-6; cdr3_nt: TGTGCCAGCAGCACCTCGTCGGGGGCAGGGGAAGAGACCCAGTACTTC; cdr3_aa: CASSTSSGAGEETQYF
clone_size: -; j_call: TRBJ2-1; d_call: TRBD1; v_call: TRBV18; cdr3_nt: TGTGCCAGCTCACCTCCGGGACAGGGCCCCTACAATGAGCAGTTCTTC; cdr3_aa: CASSPPGQGPYNEQFF
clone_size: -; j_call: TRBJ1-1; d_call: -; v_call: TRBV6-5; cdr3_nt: TGTGCCAGCAGACCCATACAGGGCTCGACTGAAGCTTTCTTT; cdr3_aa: CASRPIQGSTEAFF